Listed below are T cell receptor beta chains from one sample, sequenced in a study of blood T cell repertoires in COVID-19. Sequencing was performed with immunoSEQ multiplex PCR; in TCRdb, only in-frame clones are kept and a portion is missing. The data contain just over 50,000 clones, 85% to 90% of them seen just once; the ten biggest clones take up approximately 15%. The sample comprised peripheral blood. All receptors come from a man between 65 and 85 years old with acute or convalescent COVID-19. Both conserved end residues are part of each CDR3. D genes are given only for firm matches. A clone size is listed for some rows: how often the clone was seen (once, few, many), or a class if it is expanded.

d_gene,j_gene,abundance,v_gene,CDR3nt,CDR3aa
TRBD1,TRBJ1-2,-,TRBV12-3/TRBV12-4,TGTGCCAGCAGCTATGTCAGGGGGCATGGCTACACCTTC,CASSYVRGHGYTF
-,TRBJ1-2,-,TRBV20-1,TGCAGTGCTAGACCACAGGGTGGCTACACCTTC,CSARPQGGYTF
TRBD1,TRBJ2-2,-,TRBV7-9,TGTGCCAGCAGCTTATTATGGGACAGGGGGCGGCCCGGGGAGCTGTTTTTT,CASSLLWDRGRPGELFF
TRBD1,TRBJ2-3,few,TRBV7-9,TGTGCCAGCAGCGCGGACAGGGCTAGCACAGATACGCAGTATTTT,CASSADRASTDTQYF
-,TRBJ2-1,-,TRBV7-9,TGTGCCAGCAGCTTAAGGCTCTCCGAGGGTGAGCAGTTCTTC,CASSLRLSEGEQFF
TRBD1,TRBJ1-2,-,TRBV5-1,TGCGCCAGCAGCTTGGAGACGGGGACAGGGGGCAGGTATGGCTACACCTTC,CASSLETGTGGRYGYTF
TRBD1,TRBJ1-1,-,TRBV5-5,TGTGCCAGCAGCTTACAGGGGATGAACACTGAAGCTTTCTTT,CASSLQGMNTEAFF
-,TRBJ2-2,few,TRBV28,TGTGCCAGCAGTCCCCCCCAGCGAGAGGACACCGGGGAGCTGTTTTTT,CASSPPQREDTGELFF
-,TRBJ1-5,once,TRBV19,TGTGCCAGTAGTATAGGGCTGTATAGCAATCAGCCCCAGCATTTT,CASSIGLYSNQPQHF
TRBD1,TRBJ1-1,once,TRBV3-1/TRBV3-2,TGTGCCAGCAGCAGCCGACAGGGGGCAGATGTAGCTTTCTTT,CASSSRQGADVAFF
-,TRBJ2-1,-,TRBV7-7,TGTGCTAGCAGCACCACTATCGGGAATGAGCAGTTCTTC,CASSTTIGNEQFF
TRBD1,TRBJ1-4,-,TRBV6-4,TGTGCCAGCAGTGAAGACAGGGGGAAAAAACTGTTTTTT,CASSEDRGKKLFF
-,TRBJ1-2,-,TRBV7-2,TGTGCCATTTTGAGACAGAGGCCCTATGGCTACACCTTC,CAILRQRPYGYTF
-,TRBJ1-2,-,TRBV30,TGTGCTGGGGGCAGGGACTATGGCTACACCTTC,CAGGRDYGYTF
-,TRBJ2-1,-,TRBV27,TGTGCCAGCACCTCCCACTTTATAGGACAGGGAAGGGGGGGCAATGAGCAGTTCTTC,CASTSHFIGQGRGGNEQFF
TRBD1,TRBJ2-5,-,TRBV7-3,TGTGCCAGCAGCTCGGGACAGGGAAAGGAGACCCAGTACTTC,CASSSGQGKETQYF
-,TRBJ2-6,once,TRBV25-1,TGTGCCAGCAGTCAAAATGGGGCCAACGTCCTGACTTTC,CASSQNGANVLTF
-,TRBJ2-1,-,TRBV7-8,TGTGCCAGCAGCCAAACGGAGGGTCGGTACAATGAGCAGTTCTTC,CASSQTEGRYNEQFF
-,TRBJ2-5,-,TRBV5-1,TGCGCCAGCAGCCTAGCTCTACTCACCGAGGAGACCCAGTACTTC,CASSLALLTEETQYF
TRBD1,TRBJ2-7,-,TRBV5-1,TGCGCCAGCAGCAGAGGGGACAGCTCCTACGAGCAGTACTTC,CASSRGDSSYEQYF
TRBD1,TRBJ1-5,-,TRBV2,TGTGCCAGCAGATTCCGGGACAGGGGATTTGGTCAGCCCCAGCATTTT,CASRFRDRGFGQPQHF
-,TRBJ1-1,-,TRBV5-1,TGCGCCAGCAGCTTGGGAGTGAGTCCCACTGAAGCTTTCTTT,CASSLGVSPTEAFF
-,TRBJ2-3,once,TRBV5-4,TGTGCCAGCAGCCCGCAGTACACAGATACGCAGTATTTT,CASSPQYTDTQYF
-,TRBJ1-4,-,TRBV4-3,TGCGCCAGCAGCCACGACCTGGGGGGGACTAATGAAAAACTGTTTTTT,CASSHDLGGTNEKLFF
-,TRBJ2-2,-,TRBV18,TGTGCCAGCTCACCGGCGCGGACCGGGGGCGGGGAGCTGTTTTTT,CASSPARTGGGELFF
-,TRBJ2-7,once,TRBV30,TGTGCCTGGAGCAGTAGGGGCGGCTACGAGCAGTACTTC,CAWSSRGGYEQYF
TRBD1,TRBJ2-3,-,TRBV29-1,TGCAGCGTTTCCCGACAGGGTGGAGATACGCAGTATTTT,CSVSRQGGDTQYF
TRBD2,TRBJ2-3,once,TRBV2,TGTGCCACCTTAGCGGGGGTGGTCACAGATACGCAGTATTTT,CATLAGVVTDTQYF
-,TRBJ1-1,-,TRBV27,TGTGCCAGCGAAGCGGGGGCAGGAAGGACTGAAGCTTTCTTT,CASEAGAGRTEAFF
TRBD1,TRBJ1-2,-,TRBV5-1,TGCGCCAGCAGCTTGATGGTCCCGGGACAGGGAATAAAATATGGCTACACCTTC,CASSLMVPGQGIKYGYTF